The sequence of this T cell receptor (beta chain) was determined in a study of blood T cell repertoires in COVID-19. Looking at the study overall: There were acute and convalescent COVID-19 samples, and they came from the United States, Italy and Spain. Nucleic acid was either cDNA or gDNA, and it came from T cells, B-cell-depleted T cells, or PBMCs.

In terms of age and location, participants ranged from roughly 18 to 89 years and lived in about 25 US areas. Donors of Cohort 3 who recovered were those that had two negative PCRs, clearance, or symptom resolution. V lost 5 bases to trimming and J lost 6 bases; unmatched junction nucleotides: 9. CDR3 size: 15 residues. Germline CDR1 reads SGHTA; CDR2 reads FQGTGA. Profiled with immunoSEQ multiplex PCR; TCRdb holds only in-frame clones, not every one. The sample holds roughly 250,000 clones, more than 85% seen once. The chain carries TRBV7-3 and TRBJ2-1; TRBD2 matches 8 bases. The TCR was taken from a woman between 45 and 60 years old who had recovered from COVID-19. Material for sequencing was PBMCs or T cells enriched from blood (not recorded which). CDR3 region: CASSPLAGLGNEQFF. The CDR3 DNA reads TGTGCCAGCAGCCCATTAGCGGGACTTGGCAATGAGCAGTTCTTC.